The 20 T cell receptor beta chains presented below share a single source sample, sequenced in a study of long-term antiretroviral therapy in people with HIV. At the survey level, the v3.0 immunoSEQ assay was run. TCRdb's table, derived via immunoSEQ multiplex PCR, lists solely in-frame clones and lacks some. The sample comprises tens of thousands of clones, around 81% of which are singletons, and approximately 7% rests with the top ten. The sequencing used unsorted PBMCs, collected 1.5 years after starting antiretroviral therapy. Receptors were obtained from a man aged 30 to 39 with HIV.

This chain connects TRBV29-1 to TRBJ2-7, with 8 bases fitting TRBD2. From germline, CDR1 is SQVTM and CDR2 ANQGSEA. V trimming: 1 base; J trimming: 4 bases; junction bases outside the gene matches: 6. The CDR3 length is 14 residues. In nucleotides, the CDR3 is TGCAGCGTTGAAGCTCCGGGAGGGCCGTACGAGCAGTACTTC. It is translated as CSVEAPGGPYEQYF.

The DNA for the CDR3 is TGTGCCAGCAACCGGGGAGGCGATTCACCCCTCCACTTT. Protein product: CASNRGGDSPLHF. V usage is TRBV2 and J usage is TRBJ1-6, with D unclear. The CDR3 has 13 amino acids. The ends were cut back, 7 bases at V and 8 bases at J, with 12 bases in the middle. Germline CDR1 and CDR2: SNHLY and FYNNEI.

The chain combines TRBV5-6 with TRBJ1-2, with D uncertain. The V gene's germline CDR1 is SGHDT and CDR2 YYEEEE. Trimming pared 3 bases from V and 2 bases from J, leaving 2 bases between. The CDR3 sequence is 11 residues long. Here the CDR3 reads CASSYNYGYTF. The CDR3 DNA sequence: TGTGCCAGCAGCTACAACTATGGCTACACCTTC.

By proportion, this clone is medium-sized. This chain links TRBV19 with TRBJ1-1; D is possibly TRBD1 (6 bases). The germline V gene encodes CDR1 LNHDA and CDR2 SQIVND (reference sequence). CDR3 size: 15 residues. Trimming took 0 bases from V and 3 from J, leaving 11 bases between them. CDR3 in DNA: TGTGCCAGTAGTATAGATTTGGACAGCCACACTGAAGCTTTCTTT. Its translation: CASSIDLDSHTEAFF.

For the CDR3, the DNA is TGTGCCAGCAGCTTAGTTGGGGTTTACAATGAGCAGTTCTTC. It codes for CASSLVGVYNEQFF. The chain carries TRBV7-9 and TRBJ2-1; D gene ambiguous. V shed 1 base and J shed 4 bases, with 8 bases lying between them. Germline values: CDR1 SEHNR, CDR2 FQNEAQ (reference sequence). The CDR3 covers 14 residues.

The V call is TRBV7-9, the J call TRBJ1-2, with 10 positions matching TRBD1. Germline lookup yields CDR1 SEHNR and CDR2 FQNEAQ (reference sequence). After removal of 4 bases from V and 8 bases from J, the junction contained 4 bases not matched to a gene. The CDR3 totals 13 residues. The CDR3 region has the DNA TGTGCCAGCAGCTCCGAGACAGGGGGCGGCTACACCTTC. Residues: CASSSETGGGYTF.

This sequence joins TRBV10-1 and TRBJ1-1, with no clear D. Germline V gene sequence: CDR1 WNHNN, CDR2 SYGVQD (reference sequence). This CDR3 is 11 amino acids long. The ends were cut back, 3 bases at V and 6 bases at J, with 5 bases in the middle. In DNA form, the CDR3 reads TGCGCCAGCAGTGACTACGCTGAAGCTTTCTTT. Translated: CASSDYAEAFF.

V and J are TRBV19 and TRBJ1-1; no clear D. The CDR3 runs to 17 residues. Trimming stripped 1 base from V and 0 bases from J, with 15 bases between. CDR1 and CDR2 from the germline V gene are LNHDA and SQIVND (reference sequence). The CDR3 region has the DNA TGTGCCAGTAGTATAGGGGCAGGAGACGTTATGAACACTGAAGCTTTCTTT. Amino acid sequence: CASSIGAGDVMNTEAFF.

The chain is built from TRBV19 and TRBJ2-7; D remains ambiguous. The CDR3 sequence is 13 residues long. Germline assignment: CDR1 LNHDA and CDR2 SQIVND (reference sequence). Trimming shortened V by 7 bases and J by 0 bases, and 10 bases separated the two germline ends. The CDR3 coding sequence is TGTGCCAGTAAGTCTCCCAGCTCCTACGAGCAGTACTTC. It specifies CASKSPSSYEQYF. Based on the CDR3 plus reference TRBV19 and TRBJ2-7, the full variable domain is DGGITQSPKYLFRKEGQNVTLSCEQNLNHDAMYWYRQDPGQGLRLIYYSQIVNDFQKGDIAEGYSVSREKKESFPLTVTSAQKNPTAFYLCASKSPSSYEQYFGPGTRLTVT.

The chain is built from TRBV10-3 and TRBJ2-1, with 7 bases matching TRBD2. The germline V gene encodes CDR1 ENHRY and CDR2 SYGVKD. The CDR3 loop spans 15 amino acids. Trimming at V came to 0 bases and at J to 2 bases, leaving 1 base not matched to a gene. The CDR3 DNA reads TGTGCCATCAGTGAGTCTGGGGGGGCCTACAATGAGCAGTTCTTC. It yields the protein CAISESGGAYNEQFF.

The chain couples TRBV5-1 to TRBJ2-5; TRBD1 matches 7 bases. The CDR3 extends over 13 amino acids. The germline V gene encodes CDR1 SGHRS and CDR2 YFSETQ. After removal of 4 bases from V and 2 bases from J, the junction contained 2 bases not matched to a gene. In nucleotides, the CDR3 is TGCGCCAGCAGCCCGGGACAGCAAGAGACCCAGTACTTC. This sequence encodes CASSPGQQETQYF.

This clone was detected only a few times. The CDR3 reads CASSERQATNEKLFF. The CDR3 bases are TGTGCCAGCAGCGAGCGGCAGGCCACTAATGAAAAACTGTTTTTT. The V call is TRBV9, the J call TRBJ1-4; D not certain. The germline gives CDR1 SGDLS, CDR2 YYNGEE. V lost 3 bases to trimming and J lost 2 bases, with 11 bases between them. The CDR3 is 15 residues long.

V is TRBV5-5 and J is TRBJ2-3; D remains ambiguous. Trimming removed 0 bases at V and 4 bases at J, with 15 bases between. This CDR3 contains 16 residues. CDR1 and CDR2 (germline): SGHKS, YYEKEE (reference sequence). CDR3 sequence reads: CASSLEGQTWSDTQYF. CDR3 DNA sequence: TGTGCCAGCAGCTTGGAGGGTCAGACCTGGTCAGATACGCAGTATTTT.

This clone was recorded once. This chain's CDR3 is CAISDVGGKREKLFF. Here the CDR3 DNA reads TGTGCCATCAGTGATGTGGGGGGCAAACGTGAAAAACTGTTTTTT. The genes are TRBV10-3 and TRBJ1-4, with D possibly being TRBD1 (6 bases). The CDR3 is 15 amino acids. Trimming shortened V by 3 bases and J by 7 bases, and 15 bases separated the two germline ends. Germline V gene lookup returns CDR1 ENHRY and CDR2 SYGVKD.

The chain joins TRBV18 to TRBJ1-4; 9 nucleotides align to TRBD1. Germline V gene data show CDR1 as KGHSH and CDR2 as LQKENI. This CDR3 is 16 amino acids long. The V gene end was trimmed by 5 bases and the J gene end by 6 bases; junction bases not matched to a gene: 10. CDR3 sequence (DNA): TGTGCCAGCTCATTCCGCCGGGACAGGGCGGATGAAAAACTGTTTTTT. Its protein product is CASSFRRDRADEKLFF.

The genes are TRBV30 and TRBJ1-1, with D possibly TRBD1 on 6 matching bases. This CDR3 has 15 residues. With 1 base removed from V and 5 bases from J, the gap between germline ends came to 17 bases. The V gene's germline CDR1 is GTSNPN and CDR2 SVGIG (reference sequence). CDR3 sequence reads: CAWSAARGSGTEAFF. The DNA for the CDR3 is TGTGCCTGGAGTGCGGCCAGGGGAAGTGGAACTGAAGCTTTCTTT.

Note on this clone: The junction and the germline gene differ at one end; a read error may be behind it. The chain joins TRBV28 to TRBJ2-4; TRBD2 matches at 14 bases. The CDR3 consists of 16 residues. Germline V lookup: CDR1 MDHEN, CDR2 SYDVKM. The CDR3, as DNA: TGTGCCAGCAGTTTACGGAGGGGGACTAGCGGGGGACTCAGGCACTTC. This codes for CASSLRRGTSGGLRHF.

The chain uses TRBV11-2 and TRBJ2-7, with TRBD1 identical over 7 bases. Germline values: CDR1 SGHAT, CDR2 FQNNGV. Trimming cost V 1 base and J 6 bases; bases outside gene matches: 6. CDR3 length: 14 amino acids. The CDR3 DNA reads as TGTGCCAGCAGCTTAGGGACAGGCAACGTCGAGCAGTACTTC. It is translated as CASSLGTGNVEQYF.

The rearrangement joins TRBV19 to TRBJ1-2, with TRBD1 as a possible D gene (6 bases). CDR1 is LNHDA, CDR2 SQIVND, per germline (reference sequence). This CDR3 is built from 14 residues. The germline V and J ends were trimmed by 5 bases and 2 bases, with 12 bases remaining between them. The CDR3: CASSRPGQNYGYTF. In DNA, the CDR3 is TGTGCCAGTAGTCGTCCCGGACAGAACTATGGCTACACCTTC.

The chain couples TRBV2 to TRBJ1-2; possible D gene TRBD1, 5 bases. CDR1 and CDR2 (germline): SNHLY, FYNNEI. Trimming left V 1 base short and J 8 bases short, with 17 bases between. The CDR3 has 15 amino acids. This chain's CDR3 is CASSEESQVEGGYTF. CDR3 DNA: TGTGCCAGCAGTGAAGAGTCACAGGTTGAGGGAGGCTACACCTTC.